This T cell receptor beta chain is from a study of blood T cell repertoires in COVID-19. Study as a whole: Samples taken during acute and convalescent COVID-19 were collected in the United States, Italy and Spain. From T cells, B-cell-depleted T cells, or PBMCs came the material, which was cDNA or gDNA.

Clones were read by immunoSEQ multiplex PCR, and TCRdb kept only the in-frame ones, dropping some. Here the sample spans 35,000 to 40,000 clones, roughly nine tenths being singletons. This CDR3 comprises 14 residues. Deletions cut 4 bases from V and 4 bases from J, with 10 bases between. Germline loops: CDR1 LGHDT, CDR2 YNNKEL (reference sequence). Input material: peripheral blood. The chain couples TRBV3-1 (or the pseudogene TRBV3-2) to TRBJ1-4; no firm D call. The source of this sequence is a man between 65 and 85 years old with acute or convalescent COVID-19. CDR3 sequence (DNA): TGTGCCAGCAGCCCCGGACTGATTAATGAAAAACTGTTTTTT. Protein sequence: CASSPGLINEKLFF.